A single sample is the source of the 4 T cell receptor beta chains below, sequenced in a study of T cell responses to AZD1222 COVID-19 vaccine. Clones were read by immunoSEQ multiplex PCR, and TCRdb kept only the in-frame ones, dropping some. The sample includes just under 150,000 clones, more than 70% of them seen just once. This specimen consisted of peripheral blood, obtained 28 days after the second AZD1222 dose. These receptors were collected from an adult who received the AZD1222 COVID-19 vaccine.

The chain uses TRBV28 and TRBJ1-5, with D perhaps matching TRBD1 (5 bases). Germline lookup yields CDR1 MDHEN and CDR2 SYDVKM. The CDR3 extends over 14 amino acids. Trimming took 5 bases from V and 0 from J, leaving 8 bases between them. The CDR3 sequence: CASSRGGSNQPQHF. The CDR3 DNA reads TGTGCCAGCAGTAGGGGTGGTAGCAATCAGCCCCAGCATTTT.

The chain is built from TRBV2 and TRBJ1-1; D ambiguous. The CDR3 has 14 amino acids. V was pared by 5 bases and J by 0 bases, with 10 bases between. Germline CDR1 and CDR2: SNHLY and FYNNEI. CDR3 bases: TGTGCCAGCAGTTCCGGGTCTATGAACACTGAAGCTTTCTTT. Protein: CASSSGSMNTEAFF.

This sequence joins TRBV5-1 and TRBJ1-4; D gene uncertain. The V end was cut by 6 bases, the J end by 0 bases, with 9 bases between. There are 14 residues in the CDR3. Looked up from germline, CDR1 is SGHRS and CDR2 is YFSETQ. CDR3 DNA: TGCGCCAGCAAGGAGCCCTCAACTAATGAAAAACTGTTTTTT. Its protein product is CASKEPSTNEKLFF.

The CDR3 bases are TGTGCCAGCAGCTTAAGGGGACTAGCGGGAGACGAGCAGTACTTC. As protein: CASSLRGLAGDEQYF. This chain uses TRBV7-3 with TRBJ2-7, with 14 positions matching TRBD2. The CDR3 has 15 residues. The germline V gene has CDR1 SGHTA and CDR2 FQGTGA. Trimming cost V 1 base and J 5 bases; bases outside gene matches: 1. The full variable domain, with the rest looked up from reference TRBV7-3 and TRBJ2-7, is GAGVSQTPSNKVTEKGKYVELRCDPISGHTALYWYRQSLGQGPEFLIYFQGTGAADDSGLPNDRFFAVRPEGSVSTLKIQRTERGDSAVYLCASSLRGLAGDEQYFGPGTRLTVT.